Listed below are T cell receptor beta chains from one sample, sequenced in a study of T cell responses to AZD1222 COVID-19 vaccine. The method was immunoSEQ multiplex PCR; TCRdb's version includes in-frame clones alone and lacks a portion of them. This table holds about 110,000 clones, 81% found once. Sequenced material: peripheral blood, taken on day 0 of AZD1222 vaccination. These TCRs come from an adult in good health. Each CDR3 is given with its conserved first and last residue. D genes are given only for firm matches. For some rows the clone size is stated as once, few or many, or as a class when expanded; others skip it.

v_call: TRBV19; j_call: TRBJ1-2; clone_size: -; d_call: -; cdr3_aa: CASSLDSYGYTF; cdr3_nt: TGTGCCAGTAGCCTGGACTCCTATGGCTACACCTTC
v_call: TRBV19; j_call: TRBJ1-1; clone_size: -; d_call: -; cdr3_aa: CASSIRGQGNTEAFF; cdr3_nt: TGTGCCAGTAGCATCCGTGGACAAGGAAACACTGAAGCTTTCTTT
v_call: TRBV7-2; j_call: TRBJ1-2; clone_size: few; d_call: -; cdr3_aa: CASSLELRGGRYGYTF; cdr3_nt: TGTGCCAGCAGCTTAGAACTAAGGGGAGGGAGGTATGGCTACACCTTC
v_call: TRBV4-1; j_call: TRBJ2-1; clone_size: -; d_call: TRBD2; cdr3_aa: CASSQVQRGGLGEQFF; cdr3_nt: TGCGCCAGCAGCCAAGTCCAGCGGGGGGGCCTCGGTGAGCAGTTCTTC
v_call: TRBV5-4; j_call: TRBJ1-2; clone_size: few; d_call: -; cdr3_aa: CASSLDFSNYGYTF; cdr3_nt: TGTGCCAGCAGCCTGGATTTTTCGAACTATGGCTACACCTTC
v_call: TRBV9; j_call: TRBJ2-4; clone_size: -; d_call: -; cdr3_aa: CASSAGNSQNIQYF; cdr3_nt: TGTGCCAGCAGCGCGGGAAATAGCCAAAACATTCAGTACTTC
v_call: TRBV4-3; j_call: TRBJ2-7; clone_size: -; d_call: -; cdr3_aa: CASSQVLSYEQYF; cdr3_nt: TGCGCCAGCAGCCAAGTTCTCTCCTACGAGCAGTACTTC
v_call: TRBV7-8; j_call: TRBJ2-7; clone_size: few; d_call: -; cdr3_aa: CASSLATGFSSYEQYF; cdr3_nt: TGTGCCAGCAGCTTAGCTACAGGATTCAGCTCCTACGAGCAGTACTTC
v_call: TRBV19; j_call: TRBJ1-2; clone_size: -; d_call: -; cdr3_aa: CASSIVQGDGYTF; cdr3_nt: TGTGCCAGTAGTATAGTACAGGGAGATGGCTACACCTTC
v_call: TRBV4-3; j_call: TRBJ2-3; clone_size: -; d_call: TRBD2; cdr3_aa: CASSQEPNPGLAGTDTQYF; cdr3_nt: TGCGCCAGCAGCCAAGAGCCTAATCCGGGACTAGCGGGGACAGATACGCAGTATTTT
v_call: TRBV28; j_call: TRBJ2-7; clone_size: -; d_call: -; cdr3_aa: CASSFPRTSNEQYF; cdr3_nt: TGTGCCAGCAGTTTCCCTAGGACGTCCAACGAGCAGTACTTC
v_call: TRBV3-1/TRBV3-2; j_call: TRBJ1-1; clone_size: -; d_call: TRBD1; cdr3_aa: CASSRKTGGTEAFF; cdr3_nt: TGTGCCAGCAGCCGAAAGACAGGGGGCACTGAAGCTTTCTTT
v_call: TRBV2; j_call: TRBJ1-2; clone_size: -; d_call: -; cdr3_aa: CASTEGHQRRNYGYTF; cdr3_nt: TGTGCCAGCACTGAGGGACACCAGAGACGTAACTATGGCTACACCTTC
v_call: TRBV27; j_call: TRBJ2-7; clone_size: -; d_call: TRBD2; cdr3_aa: CASSSLRGGLHYEQYF; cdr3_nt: TGTGCCAGCAGTTCTCTCCGCGGGGGGCTTCACTACGAGCAGTACTTC
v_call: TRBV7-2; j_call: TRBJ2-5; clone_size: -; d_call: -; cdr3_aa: CASSAQPFRFGETQYF; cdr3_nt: TGTGCCAGCAGCGCCCAACCCTTTAGATTCGGGGAGACCCAGTACTTC
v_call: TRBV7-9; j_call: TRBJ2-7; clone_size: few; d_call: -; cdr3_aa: CASSLYEQYF; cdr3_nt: TGTGCCAGCAGCTTATACGAGCAGTACTTC
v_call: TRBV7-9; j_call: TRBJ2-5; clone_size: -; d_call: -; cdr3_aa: CASSLAEGGETQYF; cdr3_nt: TGTGCCAGCAGCTTAGCGGAGGGGGGAGAGACCCAGTACTTC
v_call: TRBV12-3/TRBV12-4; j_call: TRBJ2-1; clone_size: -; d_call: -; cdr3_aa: CASSLVQGNEQFF; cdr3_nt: TGTGCCAGCAGTTTAGTCCAGGGCAATGAGCAGTTCTTC
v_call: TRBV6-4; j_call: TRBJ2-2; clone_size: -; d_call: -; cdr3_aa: CASRQGSKAGELFF; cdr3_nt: TGTGCCAGCAGACAGGGAAGTAAGGCCGGGGAGCTGTTTTTT
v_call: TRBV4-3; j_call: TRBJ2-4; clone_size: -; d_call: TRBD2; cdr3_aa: CASSQGWAGVKSAKNIQYF; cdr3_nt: TGCGCCAGCAGCCAAGGATGGGCGGGGGTTAAGTCGGCCAAAAACATTCAGTACTTC
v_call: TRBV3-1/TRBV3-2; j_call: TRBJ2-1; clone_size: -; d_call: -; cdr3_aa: CASLKGGATYNEQFF; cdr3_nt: TGTGCCAGCCTTAAAGGGGGGGCTACCTACAATGAGCAGTTCTTC
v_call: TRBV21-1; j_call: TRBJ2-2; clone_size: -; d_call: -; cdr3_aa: CASSKVTPLNTGELFF; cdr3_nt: TGTGCCAGCAGCAAAGTGACTCCATTGAACACCGGGGAGCTGTTTTTT
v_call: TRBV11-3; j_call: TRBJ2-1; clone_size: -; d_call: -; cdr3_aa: CASSSHGLVSSEQFF; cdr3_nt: TGTGCCAGCAGCTCCCACGGTCTAGTATCATCTGAGCAGTTCTTC
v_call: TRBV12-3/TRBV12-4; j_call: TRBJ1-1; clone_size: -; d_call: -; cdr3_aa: CASSTRLNTEAFF; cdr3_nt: TGTGCCAGCAGTACCCGACTGAACACTGAAGCTTTCTTT
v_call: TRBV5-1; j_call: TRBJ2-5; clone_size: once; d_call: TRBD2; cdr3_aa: CASSLEREGSWEETQYF; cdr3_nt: TGCGCCAGCAGCTTGGAACGGGAGGGGAGCTGGGAAGAGACCCAGTACTTC
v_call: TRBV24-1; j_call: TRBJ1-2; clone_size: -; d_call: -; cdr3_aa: CATSDPAGSRGYTF; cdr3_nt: TGTGCCACCAGTGATCCCGCAGGATCGCGTGGCTACACCTTC
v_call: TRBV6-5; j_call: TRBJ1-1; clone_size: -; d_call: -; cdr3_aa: CASILRAGVTEAFF; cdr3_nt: TGTGCCAGCATCTTACGGGCAGGGGTCACTGAAGCTTTCTTT
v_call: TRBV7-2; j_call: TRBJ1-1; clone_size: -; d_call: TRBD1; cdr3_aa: CASSPRRGQNTEAFF; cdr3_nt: TGTGCCAGCAGCCCGAGAAGGGGGCAGAACACTGAAGCTTTCTTT
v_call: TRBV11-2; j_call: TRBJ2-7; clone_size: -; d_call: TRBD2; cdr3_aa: CASSLAVLSYEQYF; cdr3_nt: TGTGCCAGCAGCCTAGCGGTATTATCCTACGAGCAGTACTTC
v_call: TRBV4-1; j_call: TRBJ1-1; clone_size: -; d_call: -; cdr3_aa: CASSQVAVNTEAFF; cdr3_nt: TGCGCCAGCAGCCAAGTCGCAGTGAACACTGAAGCTTTCTTT
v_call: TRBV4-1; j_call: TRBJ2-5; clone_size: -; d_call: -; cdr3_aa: CASRPEETQYF; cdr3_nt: TGCGCCAGCCGCCCGGAGGAGACCCAGTACTTC
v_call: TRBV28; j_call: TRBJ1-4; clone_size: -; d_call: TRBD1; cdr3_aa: CASKRRGQGSEKLFF; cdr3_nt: TGTGCCAGCAAAAGGAGGGGACAGGGGAGTGAAAAACTGTTTTTT
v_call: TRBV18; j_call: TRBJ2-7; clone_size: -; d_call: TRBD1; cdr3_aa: CASSLSGQAAAISPYF; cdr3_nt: TGTGCCAGCTCACTTTCGGGACAGGCGGCGGCTATTTCTCCGTACTTC
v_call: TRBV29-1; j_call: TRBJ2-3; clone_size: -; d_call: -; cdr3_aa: CSVELATDTQYF; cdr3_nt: TGCAGCGTTGAACTAGCTACAGATACGCAGTATTTT
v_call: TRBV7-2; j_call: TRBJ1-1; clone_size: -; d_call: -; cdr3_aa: CASSPSGPEAFF; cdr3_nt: TGTGCCAGCAGCCCGTCGGGCCCTGAAGCTTTCTTT
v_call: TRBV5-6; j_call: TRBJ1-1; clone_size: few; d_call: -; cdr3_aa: CASSSLGLDPEAFF; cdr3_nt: TGTGCCAGCAGCTCTCTAGGCCTTGACCCTGAAGCTTTCTTT
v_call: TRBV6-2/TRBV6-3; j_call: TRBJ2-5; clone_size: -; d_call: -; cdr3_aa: CASSYSIGGQETQYF; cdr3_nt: TGTGCCAGCAGTTACTCGATAGGGGGCCAAGAGACCCAGTACTTC
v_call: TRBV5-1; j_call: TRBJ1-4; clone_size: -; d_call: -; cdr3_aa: CASREGIATNEKLFF; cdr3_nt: TGCGCCAGCAGAGAAGGAATTGCAACTAATGAAAAACTGTTTTTT
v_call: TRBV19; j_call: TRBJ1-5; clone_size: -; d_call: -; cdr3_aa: CASSTGTLLNQPQHF; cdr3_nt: TGTGCCAGTAGTACCGGGACCTTACTGAATCAGCCCCAGCATTTT
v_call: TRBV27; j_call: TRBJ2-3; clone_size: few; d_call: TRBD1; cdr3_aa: CASSGDRGLVADTQYF; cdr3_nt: TGTGCCAGCAGTGGGGACAGGGGGCTCGTCGCAGATACGCAGTATTTT
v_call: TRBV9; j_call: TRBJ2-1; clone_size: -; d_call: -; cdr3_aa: CASSVGGTRDNEQFF; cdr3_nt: TGTGCCAGCAGCGTAGGAGGCACTCGAGACAATGAGCAGTTCTTC
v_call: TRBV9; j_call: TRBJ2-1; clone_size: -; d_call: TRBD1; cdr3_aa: CASSSDRGSPHEQFF; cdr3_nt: TGTGCCAGCAGCTCCGACAGGGGCTCCCCCCATGAGCAGTTCTTC
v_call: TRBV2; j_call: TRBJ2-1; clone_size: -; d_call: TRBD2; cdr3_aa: CASSEGTSGNFPYNEQFF; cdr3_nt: TGTGCCAGCAGTGAAGGGACTAGCGGAAACTTCCCCTACAATGAGCAGTTCTTC
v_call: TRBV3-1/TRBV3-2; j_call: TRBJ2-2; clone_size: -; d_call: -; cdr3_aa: CASSPLAEGGTGELFF; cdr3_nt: TGTGCCAGCAGCCCCCTAGCGGAGGGGGGCACCGGGGAGCTGTTTTTT
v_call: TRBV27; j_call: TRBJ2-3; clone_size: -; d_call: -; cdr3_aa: CASRRGGGTDTQYF; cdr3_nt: TGTGCCAGCAGGAGAGGGGGGGGCACAGATACGCAGTATTTT
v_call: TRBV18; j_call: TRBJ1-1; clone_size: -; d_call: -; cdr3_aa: CASSPLSAGENTEAFF; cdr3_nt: TGTGCCAGCTCACCCCTCTCTGCCGGGGAGAACACTGAAGCTTTCTTT
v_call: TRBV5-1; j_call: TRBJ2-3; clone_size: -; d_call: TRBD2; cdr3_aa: CASKGLAGTDTQYF; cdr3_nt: TGCGCCAGCAAGGGACTAGCGGGCACAGATACGCAGTATTTT
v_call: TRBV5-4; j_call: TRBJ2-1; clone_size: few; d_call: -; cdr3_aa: CASSLTNEQFF; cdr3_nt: TGTGCCAGCAGCTTGACAAATGAGCAGTTCTTC
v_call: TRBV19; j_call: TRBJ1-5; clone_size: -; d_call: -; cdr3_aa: CASSIQPLQPQHF; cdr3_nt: TGTGCCAGTAGTATTCAACCCCTCCAGCCCCAGCATTTT
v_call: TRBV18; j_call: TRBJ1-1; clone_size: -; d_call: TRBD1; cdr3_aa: CASSPRQGAGWMMNTEAFF; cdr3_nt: TGTGCCAGCTCACCCAGACAGGGAGCGGGGTGGATGATGAACACTGAAGCTTTCTTT
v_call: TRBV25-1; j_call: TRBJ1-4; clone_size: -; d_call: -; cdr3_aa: CASNGPEGEKLFF; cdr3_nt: TGTGCCAGCAATGGACCGGAAGGGGAAAAACTGTTTTTT
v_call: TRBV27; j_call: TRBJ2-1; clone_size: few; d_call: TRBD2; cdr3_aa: CASSLYYRPSGWISSYNEQFF; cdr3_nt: TGTGCCAGCAGTTTATACTACAGGCCTAGCGGGTGGATAAGCTCCTACAATGAGCAGTTCTTC
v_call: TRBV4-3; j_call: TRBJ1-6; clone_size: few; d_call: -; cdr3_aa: CASSRQASYNSPLHF; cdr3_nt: TGCGCCAGCAGCCGCCAGGCCTCCTATAATTCACCCCTCCACTTT
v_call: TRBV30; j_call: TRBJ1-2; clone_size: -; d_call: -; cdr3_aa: CAWSALGGYTF; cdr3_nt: TGTGCCTGGAGTGCCTTAGGAGGCTACACCTTC
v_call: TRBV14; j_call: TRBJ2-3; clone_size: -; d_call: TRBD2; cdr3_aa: CASSQGAGGGADTQYF; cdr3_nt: TGTGCCAGCAGCCAGGGAGCGGGAGGCGGGGCAGATACGCAGTATTTT